This T cell receptor beta chain was sequenced for a study of T cells in Graves' hyperthyroidism and ophthalmopathy. The CDR3 length is 12 residues. With 8 bases removed from V and 14 bases from J, the gap between germline ends came to 19 bases. Per the germline V gene, CDR1 is MNHNS and CDR2 is SASEGT. This clonotype showed up many times. Its antigen is unidentified. Study-wide points: Among thyroid clonotypes expanded above 0.001, most also appeared in blood. With a median lead of around 6.7 months before onset, the model predicted ophthalmopathy.

Diagnosing involved the use of clinical symptoms, serum thyroxine and TRAb, thyroid ultrasound and orbital computed tomography. Out of approximately 10 ml of fresh peripheral blood came the PBMCs. Amplified regions were TCR beta CDR3 sequences from RNA transcripts. The HTBI set primed first-round TCR CDR3 RT-PCR. TCRdb called the multiplex PCR reads again in MiXCR, with one record for every CDR3 protein. The repertoire holds about 700,000 distinct CDR3 sequences, with 14% as singletons. The receptor was derived from a woman aged 18 to 35 with Graves' hyperthyroidism. The rearrangement joins TRBV6-1 to TRBJ2-1; D is possibly TRBD2 (6 bases). Sequenced: blood. In DNA form, the CDR3 reads TGTGCCAGCTCATGGGGACTCCTTGATGAGTTCTTC. Translated, it gives CASSWGLLDEFF.